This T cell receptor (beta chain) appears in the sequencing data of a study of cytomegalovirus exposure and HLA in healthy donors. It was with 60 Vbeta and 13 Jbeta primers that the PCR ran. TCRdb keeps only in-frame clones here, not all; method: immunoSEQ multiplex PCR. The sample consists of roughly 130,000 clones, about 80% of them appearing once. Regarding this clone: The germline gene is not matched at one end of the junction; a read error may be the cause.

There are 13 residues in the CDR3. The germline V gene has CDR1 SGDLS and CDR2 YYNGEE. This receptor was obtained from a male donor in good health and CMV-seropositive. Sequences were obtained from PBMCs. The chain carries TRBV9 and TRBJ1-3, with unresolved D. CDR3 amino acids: CASSATGIGFVDF. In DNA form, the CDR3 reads TGTGCCAGCAGCGCGACGGGAATCGGCTTTGTGGATTTT.